This record covers a single T cell receptor (beta chain). In its sample, this clonotype was seen many times. Its antigen is not yet known. Per-nucleotide qualities are absent, and no much larger clonotype sits a single base away. Starting from about 500 ng total RNA, TCRbeta-specific cDNA was produced by reverse transcription with a constant-region primer and ProtoScript II reverse transcriptase. TCRbeta libraries were built with three nested multiplex PCR rounds, a slightly modified ARM-PCR procedure. Each of the first two PCR rounds ran for around 10 cycles using multiplex TRBV1-TRBV30 forward primers together with a Cbeta reverse primer. A final 25-cycle PCR with Deep VentR polymerase added sample barcodes and Illumina adapters. Before sequencing, amplicons of 200-500 bp were purified from gel using a QIAquick gel extraction kit. The TCRbeta amplicons were sequenced with 250-bp paired-end reads on an Illumina HiSeq 2500. Per the original workflow: Trimmomatic v0.33 was used to quality-trim the reads, and FLASH v1.2.11 was used to merge paired reads so that full CDR3 sequences could be recovered. V, D and J germline segments were assigned to the rearranged TCRbeta sequences by MiGEC v1.2.1b. VDJtools v1.0.0 computed clonotype statistics and Shannon-Wiener diversity indices. Except for diversity analysis, only each sample's 250 most abundant clonotypes were used in subsequent analyses to reduce sampling bias. TCRdb handled the public reads itself, with Q25 trimming in fastp and clone calling in MiXCR, and kept productive beta chains. Every distinct CDR3 protein forms one entry, paired with its most common genes and DNA. The V and J calls and clone size come from TCRdb's table, not from the authors' own analysis. Across this sample there are over 250,000 distinct CDR3 sequences, with roughly three fifths seen only once. About 18% of the sample is held by the ten biggest clonotypes.

The data are from a study of tumor-infiltrating lymphocytes in primary liver carcinoma (TCRdb year 2017). Background for the entire study: Between late 2015 and March 2016, a few patients in China with histopathologically diagnosed primary liver carcinoma had surgical resection. Samples yielded roughly 3.65 to 7.13 million productive TCRbeta reads; read depth did not differ significantly between tissue types. The tumors of the five patients were staged as T1-T3 N0M0, with maximum diameters ranging from roughly 4.2 to 10 cm. Hepatocellular carcinoma (four) or combined HCC and intrahepatic cholangiocarcinoma (one) was present in the five patients, who were three men and two women aged 30 to 69 years. The study combined TCRbeta repertoire sequencing, expression microarrays and whole-exome sequencing across five regions of each liver tumor, with adjacent normal tissue and blood. A total of 35 or so specimens from 5 patients went through TCRbeta repertoire sequencing, namely 25 tumor regions, 5 adjacent noncancerous liver tissues and 5 peripheral blood samples. Technical replicate repertoires showed high reproducibility, with mean shared-clone rates near 0.89 and correlation coefficients above 0.95.

Points the paper makes about the study in general: Only the TCR beta chain was sequenced, which likely underestimates true repertoire diversity because unpaired alpha chains were not captured. Bulk unsorted samples precluded comparing CD4+ and CD8+ T cell repertoires. Only a few patients were included in the study, and the authors note that the findings should be validated in a larger study. The top 250 clones accounted for a significantly greater share of the repertoire in tumors than in blood (p = 0.039). Repertoire overlap was higher between tumor regions (mean about 35%) than tumor-adjacent (approximately 17%) or tumor-blood (about 15%) pairs, consistent with antigen-driven expansion.

Trimming removed 5 bases from V and 4 bases from J; the gene matches leave 12 bases unexplained. CDR1 MNHEY and CDR2 SVGAGI are derived from the germline V gene. There are 16 amino acids in the CDR3, from cysteine to phenylalanine inclusive. The entry retains the CDR3 DNA only, 48 bases that are in frame from base 1. TRIzol reagent was used to extract blood RNA from unsorted whole blood, while the DNeasy Blood & Tissue kit provided the germline DNA. Patients had chronic HBV infection and were treatment-naive at sampling. Approximately 4.1 milliliters of peripheral blood were collected into K2EDTA tubes before surgery.

The source material was peripheral blood. The clonotype comes from a woman under 40 with primary liver carcinoma and hepatitis B virus infection. This receptor chain uses TRBV6-5 and TRBJ1-2, with 8 junctional bases fitting TRBD1. The DNA sequence follows: TGTGCCAGCAGTCCCCGGTCAGGGGGCTATCCCTATGGCTACACCTTC. This encodes CASSPRSGGYPYGYTF.